These 32 T cell receptor beta chains were all obtained from the same sample, sequenced in a study of cytomegalovirus exposure and HLA in healthy donors. The PCR had 60 Vbeta and 13 Jbeta primers. TCRdb's copy holds only in-frame clones and misses some; the assay was immunoSEQ multiplex PCR. The sample has around 97,000 clones; approximately 73% are singletons. The specimen sequenced was PBMCs. The receptors stem from a woman between 18 and 30 years old in good health and CMV-seropositive.

The chain links TRBV2 to TRBJ1-6, with 7 bases identical to TRBD1. The CDR3 covers 14 residues. Germline CDR1 is SNHLY and CDR2 is FYNNEI. With V trimmed by 8 bases and J by 6 bases, 7 bases remained unmatched. CDR3 in DNA: TGTGCCAGCCGGACAAACAGGGGTAATTCACCCCTCCACTTT. Amino acids: CASRTNRGNSPLHF.

The J gene is TRBJ2-3, the V gene TRBV5-4; TRBD1 matches at 9 bases. The CDR3 covers 15 residues. Germline V CDR1 and CDR2: SGHNT, YYREEE (reference sequence). V was clipped by 6 bases and J by 2 bases; unmatched bases: 7. CDR3: CASTPRTGATDTQYF. The CDR3 nucleotides are TGTGCCAGCACTCCAAGGACAGGGGCCACAGATACGCAGTATTTT.

This clone was observed a few times. The chain couples TRBV25-1 to TRBJ1-1; D is possibly TRBD1 (6 bases). The CDR3 loop spans 14 amino acids. Germline V gives CDR1 MGHDK, CDR2 SYGVNS. V lost 2 bases and J 3 bases, leaving 10 bases between the germline ends. The chain's CDR3 is CASSEQGRDTEAFF. The CDR3 DNA reads as TGTGCCAGCAGTGAACAGGGGAGGGACACTGAAGCTTTCTTT.

This clone turned up a few times. V usage is TRBV6-5 and J usage is TRBJ2-7, with D possibly being TRBD2 (5 bases). The CDR3 loop spans 15 amino acids. CDR1 is MNHEY, CDR2 SVGAGI, per germline. The V end lost 5 bases, the J end lost 2 bases, and 16 bases lay between the germline ends. The CDR3 coding sequence is TGTGCCAGCAGTCACCGGGGATTTCAACCCTACGAGCAGTACTTC. Translating it yields CASSHRGFQPYEQYF.

The rearrangement joins TRBV29-1 to TRBJ2-7, with a tentative D call TRBD2 (5 bases). The CDR3 covers 13 residues. Germline CDR1 reads SQVTM; CDR2 reads ANQGSEA. With 5 bases removed from V and 2 bases from J, the gap between germline ends came to 13 bases. The CDR3 here is CSVQGGLTYEQYF. In DNA, the CDR3 is TGCAGCGTTCAAGGCGGGCTAACCTACGAGCAGTACTTC.

The J gene is TRBJ2-5, the V gene TRBV12-2; the tabulated D call, TRBD2, remains unverified against the DNA. TRBV12-2 is a pseudogene locus. CDR3 length: 17 residues. In DNA, the CDR3 is TGTGCAAGTCGCTCACTCCAAGGGGGGGGGCAACAAGAGACCCAGTACTTC. Its protein is CASRSLQGGGQQETQYF.

V is TRBV29-1 and J is TRBJ2-7; 10 positions agree with TRBD1. The CDR3 runs to 14 residues. V gave up 6 bases and J gave up 7 bases; unmatched junction bases: 12. Per the germline V gene, CDR1 is SQVTM and CDR2 is ANQGSEA. The CDR3 is CSVPGQGVTGEQYF. CDR3 DNA: TGCAGCGTACCAGGACAGGGGGTTACGGGGGAGCAGTACTTC.

The V and J genes are TRBV5-1 and TRBJ1-1, with TRBD1 identical over 7 bases. This CDR3 has 15 residues. CDR1 is SGHRS, CDR2 YFSETQ, per germline. The V and J ends lost 4 bases and 1 base, in that order; junction bases with no gene match: 7. CDR3 DNA: TGCGCCAGCAGCGTTTGGGACAGATGGAACACTGAAGCTTTCTTT. Residues: CASSVWDRWNTEAFF.

The gene calls are TRBV27 and TRBJ2-5; D is undetermined. The CDR3 spans 13 residues. V lost 3 bases, J lost 5 bases, and 10 bases lay in between. Germline CDR1 reads MNHEY; CDR2 reads SMNVEV (reference sequence). The CDR3 DNA reads as TGTGCCAGCAGTTTCGTCGGGTCCGAGACCCAGTACTTC. Translating it yields CASSFVGSETQYF.

The chain recombines TRBV6-5 with TRBJ2-7, with D unclear. V was trimmed by 0 bases and J by 0 bases, leaving 9 bases between them. Germline CDR1 reads MNHEY; CDR2 reads SVGAGI. The CDR3 consists of 15 residues. In DNA, the CDR3 is TGTGCCAGCAGTTACTCTGGAGAAAGCTCCTACGAGCAGTACTTC. Translation gives CASSYSGESSYEQYF.

The chain carries TRBV27 and TRBJ1-1, with a weak D call TRBD1 (6 bases). Germline V lookup: CDR1 MNHEY, CDR2 SMNVEV (reference sequence). V shed 3 bases and J shed 6 bases, with 11 bases lying between them. CDR3 size: 13 residues. The CDR3 coding sequence is TGTGCCAGCAGTTTGAACAGGGACGCTGAAGCTTTCTTT. Its translation is CASSLNRDAEAFF.

J is TRBJ1-2 and V is TRBV27, with 9 nucleotides matching TRBD1. The CDR3 consists of 13 residues. With 6 bases clipped from V and 5 bases from J, the junction kept 4 bases outside the gene matches. CDR1 and CDR2 (germline): MNHEY, SMNVEV (reference sequence). CDR3 protein: CASSTGTGYGYTF. In DNA, the CDR3 is TGTGCCAGCAGCACCGGGACAGGGTATGGCTACACCTTC.

This chain uses TRBV5-6 with TRBJ1-2; the match to TRBD1 covers 10 bases. J gave up 4 bases and V 4 bases, and 7 bases lay outside the gene matches. The CDR3 length is 15 residues. Germline V lookup: CDR1 SGHDT, CDR2 YYEEEE. This chain's CDR3 is CASSRPGQGFYGYTF. Written as DNA, the CDR3 is TGTGCCAGCAGCCGTCCGGGACAGGGGTTCTATGGCTACACCTTC.

The CDR3 reads CASSLAGDRGYGYTF. The CDR3 DNA reads TGCGCCAGCAGCTTGGCGGGAGACAGGGGTTATGGCTACACCTTC. The chain employs TRBV5-1 and TRBJ1-2, with 8 bases that match TRBD1. In germline, CDR1 is SGHRS, CDR2 YFSETQ. The CDR3 extends over 15 amino acids. J was trimmed by 5 bases and V by 0 bases; bases with no gene match: 6.

This sequence joins TRBV11-2 and TRBJ2-7; D may be TRBD2 (6 bases). The CDR3 has 15 residues. V was pared by 1 base and J by 3 bases, with 13 bases between. Germline loops: CDR1 SGHAT, CDR2 FQNNGV. CDR3 region: CASSLVTGEGYEQYF. The CDR3 coding sequence is TGTGCCAGCAGCTTAGTGACGGGAGAGGGCTACGAGCAGTACTTC.

The CDR3 sequence is CASSQDNRGRTEAFF. The CDR3 DNA follows: TGTGCCAGCAGCCAAGATAACAGGGGGCGCACTGAAGCTTTCTTT. This chain links TRBV4-2 with TRBJ1-1; 9 nucleotides agree with TRBD1. Germline trimming cut 0 bases from V and 4 bases from J; bases unmatched to any gene: 3. The CDR3 spans 15 residues. Germline V CDR1 and CDR2: LGHNA, YNFKEQ.

The sample holds one count of this clone. This chain links TRBV19 with TRBJ1-1; D gene ambiguous. Germline assignment: CDR1 LNHDA and CDR2 SQIVND (reference sequence). Trimming cost V 4 bases and J 8 bases, with 11 bases left between them. This CDR3 has 12 amino acids. The CDR3 region is CASSTRTGEAFF. CDR3 DNA: TGTGCCAGTAGTACCCGGACGGGAGAAGCTTTCTTT.

The genes are TRBV6-1 and TRBJ2-5; 11 bases are a match to TRBD1. The DNA matches TRBJ2-7 better at its end, which makes the J call doubtful. This CDR3 contains 14 residues. Germline V gene lookup returns CDR1 MNHNS and CDR2 SASEGT. CDR3 DNA sequence: TGTGCCAGCAATGCTGGACAGGGGGCTTCCGAGCAGTACTTC. Protein sequence: CASNAGQGASEQYF.

The rearrangement uses TRBV9 and TRBJ2-1; D uncertain. Germline V lookup: CDR1 SGDLS, CDR2 YYNGEE. V lost 0 bases and J 12 bases, leaving 10 bases between the germline ends. The CDR3 extends over 12 amino acids. For the CDR3, the DNA is TGTGCCAGCAGCGTAGGTGGGCCAACGCAGTTCTTC. Translated: CASSVGGPTQFF.

The chain recombines TRBV28 with TRBJ2-2; 16 bases match TRBD2. Germline V gives CDR1 MDHEN, CDR2 SYDVKM. The CDR3 length is 19 residues. V lost 2 bases, J lost 7 bases, and 10 bases stayed unmatched. CDR3 sequence: CASSLVPGTSGRGLGELFF. DNA of the CDR3: TGTGCCAGCAGTTTAGTCCCCGGGACTAGCGGGAGGGGTCTCGGGGAGCTGTTTTTT.

The chain uses TRBV18 and TRBJ2-2; perhaps TRBD2 as D (5 bases). Trimming cost V 3 bases and J 4 bases, with 18 bases left between them. The CDR3 totals 17 residues. Germline CDR1 KGHSH, CDR2 LQKENI. This CDR3 is CASSPGVGALATGELFF. The CDR3 coding sequence is TGTGCCAGCTCACCGGGAGTGGGAGCGCTTGCCACCGGGGAGCTGTTTTTT. The full variable domain, rest sourced from reference TRBV18 and TRBJ2-2, is NAGVMQNPRHLVRRRGQEARLRCSPMKGHSHVYWYRQLPEEGLKFMVYLQKENIIDESGMPKERFSAEFPKEGPSILRIQQVVRGDSAAYFCASSPGVGALATGELFFGEGSRLTVL.

The chain uses TRBV2 and TRBJ2-5, with a weak D call TRBD1 (6 bases). The germline V gene has CDR1 SNHLY and CDR2 FYNNEI. The CDR3 is 12 amino acids. V lost 10 bases to trimming and J lost 0 bases, with 9 bases between them. The CDR3 nucleotides are TGTGCCACCACAGGGTACCAAGAGACCCAGTACTTC. It yields the protein CATTGYQETQYF.

V is TRBV12-1 and J is TRBJ1-4. TRBV12-1 is a known pseudogene. The CDR3 is 14 residues long. The CDR3: CASSLTHRGEKLFF. In DNA form, the CDR3 reads TGTGCCAGCAGCTTAACCCACCGGGGTGAAAAACTGTTTTTT.

The chain has TRBV5-1 and TRBJ2-5; 8 bases are a match to TRBD1. This CDR3 contains 16 residues. Germline V gene lookup returns CDR1 SGHRS and CDR2 YFSETQ. V lost 0 bases to trimming and J lost 3 bases; unmatched junction nucleotides: 7. The CDR3 bases are TGCGCCAGCAGCTTGGCAGGGGGCGGTAGCGAAGAGACCCAGTACTTC. Translating gives CASSLAGGGSEETQYF. The complete variable domain, with remaining parts taken from reference TRBV5-1 and TRBJ2-5, reads KAGVTQTPRYLIKTRGQQVTLSCSPISGHRSVSWYQQTPGQGLQFLFEYFSETQRNKGNFPGRFSGRQFSNSRSEMNVSTLELGDSALYLCASSLAGGGSEETQYFGPGTRLLVL.

The table lists this clone with a count of one. This CDR3 is also generated by other DNA sequences in the sample. The chain couples TRBV5-4 to TRBJ2-1; 9 positions agree with TRBD2. Looked up from germline, CDR1 is SGHNT and CDR2 is YYREEE (reference sequence). The CDR3 sequence is 15 residues long. Trimming took 2 bases from V and 7 from J; bases not matched to a gene: 7. This CDR3 is CASSLGGGARNEQFF. In DNA, the CDR3 is TGTGCCAGCAGCTTAGGCGGGGGGGCCAGGAATGAGCAGTTCTTC. Supplemented by reference TRBV5-4 and TRBJ2-1, the full variable domain reads ETGVTQSPTHLIKTRGQQVTLRCSSQSGHNTVSWYQQALGQGPQFIFQYYREEENGRGNFPPRFSGLQFPNYSSELNVNALELDDSALYLCASSLGGGARNEQFFGPGTRLTVL.

The V call is TRBV5-6, the J call TRBJ1-6; 8 nucleotides line up with TRBD1. The CDR3 length is 14 residues. V trimming: 6 bases; J trimming: 8 bases; junction bases outside the gene matches: 7. Looked up from germline, CDR1 is SGHDT and CDR2 is YYEEEE. CDR3 sequence (DNA): TGTGCCAGCACCTGGGGACAGGACTATTCACCCCTCCACTTT. Amino acids: CASTWGQDYSPLHF.

V usage is TRBV14 and J usage is TRBJ1-2; 7 bases match TRBD1. The junction had 9 bases not matched to a gene; V was cut back by 1 base and J by 7 bases. The CDR3 loop spans 15 amino acids. Germline lookup yields CDR1 SGHDN and CDR2 FVKESK. CDR3 sequence (DNA): TGTGCCAGCAGCCAAGGACAGGGTTTCGGTGGTGGCTACACCTTC. Encoded protein: CASSQGQGFGGGYTF. Looking up the rest from reference TRBV14 and TRBJ1-2 gives the full variable domain: EAGVTQFPSHSVIEKGQTVTLRCDPISGHDNLYWYRRVMGKEIKFLLHFVKESKQDESGMPNNRFLAERTGGTYSTLKVQPAELEDSGVYFCASSQGQGFGGGYTFGSGTRLTVV.

CDR3 DNA: TGTGCCAGTACCGCCGGACAGATTGGAAACACCATATATTTT. It specifies CASTAGQIGNTIYF. The chain has TRBV19 and TRBJ1-3, with a weak D call TRBD1 (6 bases). Germline V lookup: CDR1 LNHDA, CDR2 SQIVND (reference sequence). V lost 7 bases and J 3 bases, leaving 13 bases between the germline ends. The CDR3 consists of 14 residues.

The rearrangement uses TRBV19 and TRBJ1-2; D might be TRBD1 (6 bases). CDR1 and CDR2 from the germline V gene are LNHDA and SQIVND (reference sequence). This CDR3 has 14 residues. V lost 5 bases and J 6 bases, leaving 16 bases between the germline ends. The CDR3 DNA reads as TGTGCCAGTAGTCGAAAAGGACAGCTCGATGGCTACACCTTC. Protein sequence: CASSRKGQLDGYTF.

CDR3 bases: TGCAGCGTTGAAGACCCCCTGGGCGGGAGTCGGGAGACCCAGTACTTC. It translates to CSVEDPLGGSRETQYF. V gene TRBV29-1 combines with J gene TRBJ2-5; 7 nucleotides agree with TRBD2. With 0 bases clipped from V and 5 bases from J, the junction kept 12 bases outside the gene matches. The CDR3 has 16 residues. Germline V CDR1 and CDR2: SQVTM, ANQGSEA.

This chain uses TRBV28 with TRBJ1-4, with D perhaps matching TRBD1 (5 bases). V was clipped by 8 bases and J by 8 bases, with 12 bases between them. Germline V CDR1 and CDR2: MDHEN, SYDVKM. This CDR3 spans 12 amino acids. The CDR3 DNA sequence: TGTGCCAGCTCAGGGCTCAGGGAAAAACTGTTTTTT. This gives the protein CASSGLREKLFF.

The V gene is TRBV6-5, the J gene TRBJ2-7, with 12 nucleotides matching TRBD2. The CDR3 is 14 residues long. V dropped 4 bases and J dropped 4; count of bases not matched to a gene: 2. Germline V gene lookup returns CDR1 MNHEY and CDR2 SVGAGI. The CDR3 is CASSWTSGTYEQYF. The CDR3 DNA reads as TGTGCCAGCAGTTGGACTAGCGGGACTTACGAGCAGTACTTC.